A selection of T cell receptor beta chains follows, all from one sample in a study of blood T cell repertoires in COVID-19. This table comes from immunoSEQ multiplex PCR, and its TCRdb copy is limited to in-frame clones, with some not included. The sample consists of roughly 180,000 clones, about four fifths of them appearing once. Sequences were obtained from PBMCs or T cells enriched from blood (not recorded which). Receptors originate from a man aged 60-69 years who had recovered from COVID-19. The CDR3 runs from the conserved cysteine through the conserved F or W. The order of the fields is D gene, clone size, V gene, J gene, CDR3 protein, CDR3 DNA. D genes are given only for firm matches. Rows may omit the clone size; those that give it use once, few, many or a size class.

NA	NA	TRBV6-5	TRBJ2-7	CASKLAWEQYF	TGTGCCAGCAAGCTAGCATGGGAGCAGTACTTC
NA	few	TRBV19	TRBJ1-2	CASAPDFRDYGYTF	TGTGCCAGCGCTCCCGACTTTCGGGACTATGGCTACACCTTC
TRBD1	NA	TRBV7-2	TRBJ2-1	CASSLAPSGTGVNEQFF	TGTGCCAGCAGCTTAGCGCCAAGCGGGACAGGGGTCAATGAGCAGTTCTTC
TRBD2	NA	TRBV4-1	TRBJ2-7	CASSQEGLAGGYEQYF	TGCGCCAGCAGCCAAGAGGGACTAGCGGGGGGCTACGAGCAGTACTTC
NA	NA	TRBV27	TRBJ2-1	CASSGRFEQFF	TGTGCCAGCAGTGGCCGATTCGAGCAGTTCTTC
NA	NA	TRBV5-1	TRBJ1-1	CASSLATSRFAASEAFF	TGCGCCAGCAGTTTGGCCACCTCTCGGTTTGCTGCTTCTGAAGCTTTCTTT
TRBD2	once	TRBV2	TRBJ2-1	CASRDLQREPYNEQFF	TGTGCCAGCAGAGATCTTCAGCGGGAGCCCTACAATGAGCAGTTCTTC
TRBD2	few	TRBV28	TRBJ2-7	CASSPGREQYF	TGTGCCAGCAGTCCCGGGAGGGAGCAGTACTTC
NA	NA	TRBV28	TRBJ1-1	CASSPLTSMNTEAFF	TGTGCCAGCAGTCCTTTAACGAGCATGAACACTGAAGCTTTCTTT
NA	NA	TRBV30	TRBJ2-6	CAWSVRWAENSGANVLTF	TGTGCCTGGAGTGTAAGGTGGGCTGAGAACTCTGGGGCCAACGTCCTGACTTTC
TRBD2	once	TRBV27	TRBJ2-5	CASSLVAGVTQETQYF	TGTGCCAGCAGTTTGGTAGCGGGGGTAACTCAAGAGACCCAGTACTTC
TRBD1	NA	TRBV18	TRBJ2-2	CASGDRLNTGELFF	TGTGCCAGCGGGGACAGACTGAACACCGGGGAGCTGTTTTTT
NA	once	TRBV28	TRBJ1-3	CASSPGTGSVGNTIYF	TGTGCCAGCAGCCCCGGGACTGGCTCCGTCGGAAACACCATATATTTT
NA	NA	TRBV24-1	TRBJ2-2	CATSDLTQGYTGELFF	TGTGCCACCAGTGATTTGACCCAGGGGTACACCGGGGAGCTGTTTTTT
TRBD1	NA	TRBV5-5	TRBJ1-4	CASSHPGQSSEKLFF	TGTGCCAGCAGCCACCCGGGACAGAGCAGCGAAAAACTGTTTTTT
TRBD2	NA	TRBV5-4	TRBJ2-2	CASSLGAGGREIGELFF	TGTGCCAGCAGCTTGGGAGCGGGGGGGCGCGAGATCGGGGAGCTGTTTTTT
TRBD2	NA	TRBV7-3	TRBJ2-1	CASSLASGSVAYNEQFF	TGTGCCAGCAGCTTAGCTAGCGGGAGTGTAGCCTACAATGAGCAGTTCTTC
NA	NA	TRBV2	TRBJ2-1	CASSVPRLSYNEQFF	TGTGCCAGCAGTGTACCGAGACTCTCCTACAATGAGCAGTTCTTC
TRBD1	once	TRBV28	TRBJ2-7	CASSLTGGLTYEQYF	TGTGCCAGCAGTTTGACAGGGGGCCTTACCTACGAGCAGTACTTC
NA	NA	TRBV5-1	TRBJ2-7	CASSLARDTINYEQYF	TGCGCCAGCAGCTTAGCCCGGGACACTATTAACTACGAGCAGTACTTC
NA	many	TRBV5-4	TRBJ2-5	CASSYARETQYF	TGTGCCAGCAGCTACGCCAGGGAGACCCAGTACTTC
NA	NA	TRBV5-6	TRBJ2-7	CASSLVGGSGNYEQYF	TGTGCCAGCAGCTTGGTTGGAGGTAGCGGAAACTACGAGCAGTACTTC
NA	NA	TRBV19	TRBJ2-4	CASRRGNIQYF	TGTGCCAGTAGGCGAGGAAACATTCAGTACTTC
TRBD1	NA	TRBV2	TRBJ1-3	CASKDSAGGSGNTIYF	TGTGCCAGTAAGGATTCGGCAGGGGGCTCTGGAAACACCATATATTTT
NA	NA	TRBV5-4	TRBJ2-1	CASIVLGSNYNEQFF	TGTGCCAGCATCGTCCTAGGGAGTAATTACAATGAGCAGTTCTTC
NA	NA	TRBV27	TRBJ1-3	CASSLRRGVSGNTIYF	TGTGCCAGCAGTTTACGACGGGGGGTTTCGGGAAACACCATATATTTT
TRBD2	NA	TRBV7-2	TRBJ2-1	CASSSGLAGAPEQFF	TGTGCCAGCAGCTCGGGACTAGCGGGCGCCCCGGAGCAGTTCTTC
NA	NA	TRBV5-6	TRBJ1-3	CASSLPRSGNTIYF	TGTGCCAGCAGCTTGCCCCGCTCTGGAAACACCATATATTTT
TRBD2	NA	TRBV28	TRBJ2-7	CASSLAGGTAYEQYF	TGTGCCAGCAGTTTAGCGGGGGGAACCGCCTACGAGCAGTACTTC
NA	once	TRBV19	TRBJ2-1	CASKEGSVSSYNEQFF	TGTGCCAGTAAGGAGGGTAGCGTCAGCTCCTACAATGAGCAGTTCTTC
NA	NA	TRBV7-9	TRBJ2-2	CASSLAGGPDTGELFF	TGTGCCAGCAGCTTAGCGGGGGGGCCCGACACCGGGGAGCTGTTTTTT
NA	NA	TRBV5-5	TRBJ2-1	CASSSSGLYYNEQFF	TGTGCCAGCAGCTCGAGCGGACTTTACTACAATGAGCAGTTCTTC
NA	NA	TRBV2	TRBJ1-5	CASSRGSTNQPQHF	TGTGCCAGCAGTCGGGGATCGACTAATCAGCCCCAGCATTTT
NA	NA	TRBV7-2	TRBJ2-3	CASSSIRRATDTQYF	TGTGCCAGCAGCTCCATTCGGCGGGCCACAGATACGCAGTATTTT
NA	NA	TRBV4-2	TRBJ2-5	CASSQVSGESFQETQYF	TGTGCCAGCAGCCAAGTTTCGGGGGAGTCGTTCCAAGAGACCCAGTACTTC
TRBD2	NA	TRBV5-1	TRBJ2-7	CASSLSLAGTYEQYF	TGCGCCAGCAGCTTGTCACTAGCGGGAACCTACGAGCAGTACTTC
NA	NA	TRBV29-1	TRBJ2-5	CSVGRVSGGLGETQYF	TGCAGCGTTGGGAGGGTGTCAGGGGGATTGGGAGAGACCCAGTACTTC
NA	NA	TRBV7-9	TRBJ2-7	CASSLTGPGWQYF	TGTGCCAGCAGCTTGACAGGACCCGGATGGCAGTACTTC
NA	NA	TRBV7-2	TRBJ1-2	CASSLGPYGYTF	TGTGCCAGCAGTCTGGGCCCCTATGGCTACACCTTC
TRBD2	NA	TRBV5-1	TRBJ2-3	CASSLSTSGRADTQYF	TGCGCCAGCAGCTTGTCAACTAGCGGGAGGGCCGATACGCAGTATTTT
TRBD1	medium-sized	TRBV4-1	TRBJ2-7	CASSHMYRGRLEQYF	TGCGCCAGCAGCCACATGTACAGGGGGCGTCTCGAGCAGTACTTC
NA	NA	TRBV5-1	TRBJ2-7	CASSLDATRGYEQYF	TGCGCCAGCAGCTTGGATGCGACTCGAGGCTACGAGCAGTACTTC
NA	few	TRBV15	TRBJ2-1	CATSRATGKGNSVF	TGTGCCACCAGCAGAGCCACAGGGAAGGGGAACTCAGTCTTC
NA	NA	TRBV11-2	TRBJ2-2	CASSLDRAYTGELFF	TGTGCCAGCAGCTTAGACAGGGCATACACCGGGGAGCTGTTTTTT
NA	NA	TRBV7-9	TRBJ2-5	CASSLARGPKKQETQYF	TGTGCCAGCAGCTTAGCGCGGGGCCCAAAAAAGCAAGAGACCCAGTACTTC
TRBD1	NA	TRBV2	TRBJ1-4	CASSVGQGREKLFF	TGTGCCAGCAGTGTGGGACAGGGAAGAGAAAAACTGTTTTTT
NA	once	TRBV13	TRBJ2-7	CASSSTLDSYSYEQYF	TGTGCCAGCAGCTCAACCCTGGACAGTTACTCCTACGAGCAGTACTTC
TRBD1	NA	TRBV7-9	TRBJ1-6	CASSPARGQTLSPLHF	TGTGCCAGCAGCCCCGCCCGGGGACAGACTCTTTCACCCCTCCACTTT
TRBD1	NA	TRBV6-2/TRBV6-3	TRBJ1-4	CASSYRGRTGSEKLFF	TGTGCCAGCAGTTACCGAGGCCGGACAGGGAGTGAAAAACTGTTTTTT
NA	NA	TRBV14	TRBJ2-1	CASSAWGGAGVEQFF	TGTGCCAGCAGTGCGTGGGGGGGCGCTGGGGTTGAGCAGTTCTTC
NA	NA	TRBV9	TRBJ2-1	CASSVQPGPYNEQFF	TGTGCCAGCAGCGTACAGCCAGGGCCATACAATGAGCAGTTCTTC
TRBD1	NA	TRBV23-1	TRBJ1-3	CASSQGGGQGASGNTIYF	TGCGCCAGCAGTCAAGGGGGAGGACAGGGGGCGTCAGGAAACACCATATATTTT
NA	once	TRBV30	TRBJ1-4	CAGSQGQGEKLFF	TGTGCCGGATCTCAGGGACAAGGAGAAAAACTGTTTTTT